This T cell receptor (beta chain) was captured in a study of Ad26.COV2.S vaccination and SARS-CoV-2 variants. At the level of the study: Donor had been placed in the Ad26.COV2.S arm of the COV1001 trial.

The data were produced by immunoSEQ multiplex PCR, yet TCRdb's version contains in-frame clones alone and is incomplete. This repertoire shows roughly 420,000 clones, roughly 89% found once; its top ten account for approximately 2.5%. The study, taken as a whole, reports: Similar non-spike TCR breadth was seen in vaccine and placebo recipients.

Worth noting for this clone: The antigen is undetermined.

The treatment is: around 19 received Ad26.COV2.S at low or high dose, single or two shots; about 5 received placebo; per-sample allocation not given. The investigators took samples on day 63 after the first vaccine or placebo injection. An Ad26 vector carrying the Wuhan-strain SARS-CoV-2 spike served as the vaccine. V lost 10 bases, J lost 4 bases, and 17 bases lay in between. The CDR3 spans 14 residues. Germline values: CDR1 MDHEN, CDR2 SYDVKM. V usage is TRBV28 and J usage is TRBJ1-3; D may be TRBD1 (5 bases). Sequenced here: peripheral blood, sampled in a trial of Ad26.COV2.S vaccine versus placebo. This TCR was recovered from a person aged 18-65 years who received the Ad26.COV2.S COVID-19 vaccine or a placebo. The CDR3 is CATLGGLSGNTIYF. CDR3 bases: TGTGCCACCTTGGGGGGTTTATCGGGAAACACCATATATTTT.